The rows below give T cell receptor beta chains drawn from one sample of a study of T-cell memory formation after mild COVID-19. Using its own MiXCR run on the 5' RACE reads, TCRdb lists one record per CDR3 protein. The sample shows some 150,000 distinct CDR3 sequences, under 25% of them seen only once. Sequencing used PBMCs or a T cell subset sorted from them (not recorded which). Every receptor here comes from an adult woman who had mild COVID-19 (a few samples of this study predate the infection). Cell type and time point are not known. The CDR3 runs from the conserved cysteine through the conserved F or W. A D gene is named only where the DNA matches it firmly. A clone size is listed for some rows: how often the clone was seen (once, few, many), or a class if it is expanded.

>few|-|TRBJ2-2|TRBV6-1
CASRLHPQQNTGELFF
TGTGCCAGCAGACTCCACCCCCAACAGAACACCGGGGAGCTGTTTTTT
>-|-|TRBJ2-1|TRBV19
CASSIALNEQFF
TGTGCCAGTAGTATAGCGCTCAATGAGCAGTTCTTC
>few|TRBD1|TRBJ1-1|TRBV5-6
CASSRGGTGRNTEAFF
TGTGCCAGCAGTCGGGGGGGGACAGGGAGGAACACTGAAGCTTTCTTT
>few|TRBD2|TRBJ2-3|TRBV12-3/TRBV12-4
CASSFLAGVTDTQYF
TGTGCCAGCAGTTTTCTAGCGGGAGTTACAGATACGCAGTATTTT
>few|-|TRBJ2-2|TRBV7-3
CASSAGTVNTGELFF
TGTGCCAGCAGCGCCGGGACCGTGAACACCGGGGAGCTGTTTTTT
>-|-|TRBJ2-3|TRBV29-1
CSGKVMVDTQYF
TGCAGCGGAAAGGTGATGGTAGATACGCAGTATTTT
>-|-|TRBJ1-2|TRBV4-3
CASSQETGELYGYTF
TGCGCCAGCAGCCAAGAAACGGGAGAACTTTATGGCTACACCTTC
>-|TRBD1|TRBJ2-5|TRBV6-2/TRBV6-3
CASRKQGAETQYF
TGTGCCAGCAGAAAACAGGGGGCAGAGACCCAGTACTTC
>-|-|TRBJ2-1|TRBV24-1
CATSDLDSRGRNEQFF
TGTGCCACCAGTGATTTGGATTCCCGGGGAAGGAATGAGCAGTTCTTC
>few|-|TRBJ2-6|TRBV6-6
CASRPAGSGANVLTF
TGTGCCAGCAGGCCGGCAGGGTCTGGGGCCAACGTCCTGACTTTC
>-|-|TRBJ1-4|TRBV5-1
CASSLFRGLLDVKLFF
TGCGCCAGCAGCTTGTTCAGGGGACTTTTGGATGTAAAACTGTTTTTT
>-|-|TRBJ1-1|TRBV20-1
CSAIISNTEAFF
TGCAGTGCTATCATCTCGAACACTGAAGCTTTCTTT
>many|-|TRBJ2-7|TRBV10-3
CAISEGQDSYEQYF
TGTGCCATCAGTGAGGGGCAAGACTCCTACGAGCAGTACTTC
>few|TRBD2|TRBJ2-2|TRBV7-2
CASSGQGGWTGELFF
TGTGCCAGCAGCGGCCAGGGAGGGTGGACCGGGGAGCTGTTTTTT
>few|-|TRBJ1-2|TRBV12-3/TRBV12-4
CASSTRTEAGTF
TGTGCCAGCAGTACCAGGACTGAGGCAGGCACCTTC
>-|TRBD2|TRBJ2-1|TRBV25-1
CASTLAGEVYNEQFF
TGTGCCAGCACCCTAGCGGGGGAAGTCTACAATGAGCAGTTCTTC
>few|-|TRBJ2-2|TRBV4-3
CASSQAQFSSGELFF
TGCGCCAGCAGCCAAGCTCAATTTAGCTCCGGGGAGCTGTTTTTT
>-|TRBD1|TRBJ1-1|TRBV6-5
CASRNRGGSEAFF
TGTGCCAGCAGAAACAGGGGGGGGTCTGAAGCTTTCTTT
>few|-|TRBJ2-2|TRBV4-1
CASSQGRGGNTGELFF
TGCGCCAGCAGCCAGGGCCGGGGAGGGAACACCGGGGAGCTGTTTTTT
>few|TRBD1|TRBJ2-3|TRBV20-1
CSARRGSAQGVGANTQYF
TGCAGTGCTAGGCGAGGCTCGGCCCAGGGGGTGGGGGCTAATACGCAGTATTTT
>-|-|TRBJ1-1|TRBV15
CATTKGVNTEAFF
TGTGCCACCACCAAAGGGGTGAACACTGAAGCTTTCTTT
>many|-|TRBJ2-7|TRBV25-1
CASSELGAREQYF
TGTGCCAGCAGTGAATTGGGGGCGCGGGAGCAGTACTTC
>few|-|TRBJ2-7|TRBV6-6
CASSYGQGGVTYEQYF
TGTGCCAGCAGTTACGGGCAGGGTGGAGTCACCTACGAGCAGTACTTC
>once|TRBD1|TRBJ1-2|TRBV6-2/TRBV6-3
CASTHRGGRDGYTF
TGTGCCAGCACCCACAGGGGAGGAAGAGATGGCTACACCTTC
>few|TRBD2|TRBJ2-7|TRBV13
CASSLGANRGGTSYF
TGTGCCAGCAGCTTAGGAGCCAATCGAGGAGGGACTAGTTACTTC
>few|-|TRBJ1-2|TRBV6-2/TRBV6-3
CASSFQLRYGYTF
TGTGCCAGCAGTTTCCAGCTACGATATGGCTACACCTTC
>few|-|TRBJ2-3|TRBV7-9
CASSLAGSSSDTQYF
TGTGCCAGCAGCTTAGCGGGCAGCAGTTCAGATACGCAGTATTTT
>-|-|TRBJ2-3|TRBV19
CASSARGLSTDTQYF
TGTGCCAGTAGTGCCAGGGGTCTTAGCACAGATACGCAGTATTTT
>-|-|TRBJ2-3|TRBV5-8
CATTSWRTSTDTQYF
TGTGCCACTACTAGCTGGAGGACTAGCACAGATACGCAGTATTTT
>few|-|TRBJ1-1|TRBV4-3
CASSQSTTAMNTEAFF
TGCGCCAGCAGCCAATCGACGACAGCCATGAACACTGAAGCTTTCTTT
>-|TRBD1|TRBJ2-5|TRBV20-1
CSATRTGRQETQYF
TGCAGTGCTACGAGGACAGGGCGGCAAGAGACCCAGTACTTC
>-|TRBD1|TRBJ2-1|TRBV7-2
CASSRGTGGFNEQFF
TGTGCCAGCAGCCGAGGGACAGGGGGATTCAATGAGCAGTTCTTC
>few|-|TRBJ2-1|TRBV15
CATSRRGDEQFF
TGTGCCACCAGCAGGAGGGGCGATGAGCAGTTCTTC
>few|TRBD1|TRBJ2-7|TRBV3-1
CASSHDRGEQYF
TGTGCCAGCAGCCACGACAGGGGCGAGCAGTACTTC
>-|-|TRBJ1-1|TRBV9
CASSVGERAEAFF
TGTGCCAGCAGCGTCGGGGAGAGGGCTGAAGCTTTCTTT
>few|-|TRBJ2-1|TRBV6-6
CASSYPNEGEQFF
TGTGCCAGCAGTTACCCCAATGAGGGAGAGCAGTTCTTC
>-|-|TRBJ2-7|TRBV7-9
CAGSPLGSRTYEQYF
TGTGCCGGCAGCCCACTAGGGTCCCGTACCTACGAGCAGTACTTC
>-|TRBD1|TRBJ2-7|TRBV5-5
CASSLTRGPYEQYF
TGTGCCAGCAGCTTAACCAGGGGGCCCTACGAGCAGTACTTC
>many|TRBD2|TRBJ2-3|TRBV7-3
CASSRGLAGVSDTQYF
TGTGCCAGCAGCCGAGGACTAGCGGGAGTGTCAGATACGCAGTATTTT
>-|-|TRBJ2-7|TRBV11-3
CASSLGFGEGSEEQYF
TGTGCCAGCAGCTTAGGGTTTGGGGAAGGTTCGGAAGAGCAGTACTTC
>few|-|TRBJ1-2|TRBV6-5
CASSSSYGYTF
TGTGCCAGCAGTTCGTCCTATGGCTACACCTTC
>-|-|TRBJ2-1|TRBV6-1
CASSDSPNVNEQFF
TGTGCCAGCAGTGATTCCCCTAACGTCAATGAGCAGTTCTTC
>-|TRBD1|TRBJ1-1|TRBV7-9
CASSGRGQGSTEAFF
TGTGCCAGCAGCGGGAGGGGGCAAGGGAGCACTGAAGCTTTCTTT
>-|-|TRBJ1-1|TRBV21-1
CASPPPGSEAFF
TGTGCCAGCCCTCCGCCCGGAAGTGAAGCTTTCTTT
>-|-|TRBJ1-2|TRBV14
CASSRTRQPANYGYTF
TGTGCCAGCAGCCGAACAAGGCAGCCCGCTAACTATGGCTACACCTTC
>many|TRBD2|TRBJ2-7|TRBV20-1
CSARESGGIAYEQYF
TGCAGTGCTAGAGAGTCGGGAGGGATTGCGTACGAGCAGTACTTC
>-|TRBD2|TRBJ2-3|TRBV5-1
CASSPDLAGVTDTQYF
TGCGCCAGCAGCCCGGACTTAGCGGGGGTCACAGATACGCAGTATTTT
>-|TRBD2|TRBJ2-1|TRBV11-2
CASSRGLAGAVEQFF
TGTGCCAGCAGCCGCGGACTAGCGGGAGCGGTTGAGCAGTTCTTC
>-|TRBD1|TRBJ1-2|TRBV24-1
CATSATDRAPSGYTF
TGTGCCACCAGCGCTACGGACAGGGCCCCTTCCGGCTACACCTTC
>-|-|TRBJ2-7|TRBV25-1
CASSARDRTGYEQYF
TGTGCCAGCAGTGCCCGGGACCGTACAGGCTACGAGCAGTACTTC
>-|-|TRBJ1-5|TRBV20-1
CSARDNWGSRIGGQPQHF
TGCAGTGCTAGAGATAATTGGGGAAGCAGGATAGGGGGTCAGCCCCAGCATTTT
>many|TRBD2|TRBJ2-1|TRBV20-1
CSAASGVYNEQFF
TGCAGTGCTGCTAGCGGGGTCTACAATGAGCAGTTCTTC
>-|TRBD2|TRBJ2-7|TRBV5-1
CASKREYEQYF
TGCGCCAGCAAGCGGGAGTACGAGCAGTACTTC
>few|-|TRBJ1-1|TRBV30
CAWSITQRRAEAFF
TGTGCCTGGAGTATCACTCAAAGGAGAGCTGAAGCTTTCTTT
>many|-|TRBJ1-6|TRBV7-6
CATQLLDGNSPLHF
TGTGCCACCCAGCTACTCGACGGGAATTCACCCCTCCACTTT